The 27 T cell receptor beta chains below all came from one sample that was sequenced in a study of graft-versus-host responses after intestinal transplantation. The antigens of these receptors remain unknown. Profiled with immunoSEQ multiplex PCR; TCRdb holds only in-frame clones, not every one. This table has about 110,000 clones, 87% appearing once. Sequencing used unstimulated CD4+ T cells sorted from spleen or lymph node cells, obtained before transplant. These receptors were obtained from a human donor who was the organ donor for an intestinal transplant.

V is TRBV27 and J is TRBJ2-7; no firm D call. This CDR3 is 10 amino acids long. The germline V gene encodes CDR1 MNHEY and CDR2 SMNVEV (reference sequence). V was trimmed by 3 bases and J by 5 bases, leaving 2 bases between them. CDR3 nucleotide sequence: TGTGCCAGCAGTTTGCACGAGCAGTACTTC. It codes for CASSLHEQYF.

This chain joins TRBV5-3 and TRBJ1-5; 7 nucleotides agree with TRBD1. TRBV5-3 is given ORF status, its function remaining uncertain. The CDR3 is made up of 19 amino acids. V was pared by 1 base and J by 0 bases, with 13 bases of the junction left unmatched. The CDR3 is CARSLSESGQKFSNQPQHF. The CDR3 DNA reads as TGTGCCAGAAGCTTGTCAGAATCGGGACAGAAATTTAGCAATCAGCCCCAGCATTTT.

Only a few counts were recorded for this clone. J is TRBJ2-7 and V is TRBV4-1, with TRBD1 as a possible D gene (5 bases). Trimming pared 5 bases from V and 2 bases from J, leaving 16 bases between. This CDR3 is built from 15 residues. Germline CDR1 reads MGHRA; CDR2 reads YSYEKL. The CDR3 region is CASSKVPGSAYEQYF. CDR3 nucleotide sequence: TGCGCCAGCAGCAAAGTCCCAGGGTCCGCCTACGAGCAGTACTTC.

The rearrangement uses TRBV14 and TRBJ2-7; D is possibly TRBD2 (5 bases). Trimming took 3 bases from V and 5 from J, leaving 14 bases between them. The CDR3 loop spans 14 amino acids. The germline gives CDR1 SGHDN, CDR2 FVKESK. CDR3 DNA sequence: TGTGCCAGCAGCCATAGGGCTTCGGGGAACGAGCAGTACTTC. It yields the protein CASSHRASGNEQYF.

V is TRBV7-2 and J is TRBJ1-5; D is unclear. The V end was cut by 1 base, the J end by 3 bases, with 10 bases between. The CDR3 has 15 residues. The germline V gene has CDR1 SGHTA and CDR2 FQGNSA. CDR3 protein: CASSLGRGTNQPQHF. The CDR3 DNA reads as TGTGCCAGCAGCTTAGGGCGGGGTACCAATCAGCCCCAGCATTTT.

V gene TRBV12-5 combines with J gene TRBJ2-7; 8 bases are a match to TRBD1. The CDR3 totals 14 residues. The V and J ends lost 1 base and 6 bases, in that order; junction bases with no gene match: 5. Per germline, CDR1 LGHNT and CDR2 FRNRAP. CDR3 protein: CASGLGQGSSEQYF. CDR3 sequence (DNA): TGTGCTAGTGGTTTGGGACAGGGGAGCTCCGAGCAGTACTTC.

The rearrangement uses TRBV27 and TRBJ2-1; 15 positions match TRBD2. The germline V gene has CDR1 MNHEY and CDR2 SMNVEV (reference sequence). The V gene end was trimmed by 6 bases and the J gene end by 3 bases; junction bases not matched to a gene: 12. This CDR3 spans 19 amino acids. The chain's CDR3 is CASSFTPGTSGRSYNEQFF. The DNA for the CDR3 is TGTGCCAGCAGCTTTACACCCGGGACTAGCGGGAGGAGCTACAATGAGCAGTTCTTC.

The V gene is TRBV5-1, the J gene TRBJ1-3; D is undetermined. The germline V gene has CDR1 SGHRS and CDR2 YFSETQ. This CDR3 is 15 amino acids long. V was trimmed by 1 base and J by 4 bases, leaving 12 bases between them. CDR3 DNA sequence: TGCGCCAGCAGCTTGACGGCGGCATCGGGAAACACCATATATTTT. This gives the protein CASSLTAASGNTIYF.

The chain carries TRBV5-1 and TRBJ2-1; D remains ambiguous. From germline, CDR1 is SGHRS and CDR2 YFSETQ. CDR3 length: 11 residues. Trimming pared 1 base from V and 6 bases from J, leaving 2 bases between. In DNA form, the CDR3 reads TGCGCCAGCAGCTTGAGCAATGAGCAGTTCTTC. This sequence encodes CASSLSNEQFF. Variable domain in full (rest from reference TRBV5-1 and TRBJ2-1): KAGVTQTPRYLIKTRGQQVTLSCSPISGHRSVSWYQQTPGQGLQFLFEYFSETQRNKGNFPGRFSGRQFSNSRSEMNVSTLELGDSALYLCASSLSNEQFFGPGTRLTVL.

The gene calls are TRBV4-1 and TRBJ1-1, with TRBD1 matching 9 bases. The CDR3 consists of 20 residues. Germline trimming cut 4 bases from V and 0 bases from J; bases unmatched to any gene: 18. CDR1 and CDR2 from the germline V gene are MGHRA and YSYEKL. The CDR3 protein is CASSPTPGQGTPGMNTEAFF. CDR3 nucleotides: TGCGCCAGCAGCCCAACTCCGGGACAGGGAACACCGGGGATGAACACTGAAGCTTTCTTT.

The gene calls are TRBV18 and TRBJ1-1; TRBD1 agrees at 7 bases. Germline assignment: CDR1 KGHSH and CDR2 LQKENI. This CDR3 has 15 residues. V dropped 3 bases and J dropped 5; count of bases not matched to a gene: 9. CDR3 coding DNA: TGTGCCAGCTCACCCCGACAGGGCGAGAGTACTGAAGCTTTCTTT. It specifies CASSPRQGESTEAFF.

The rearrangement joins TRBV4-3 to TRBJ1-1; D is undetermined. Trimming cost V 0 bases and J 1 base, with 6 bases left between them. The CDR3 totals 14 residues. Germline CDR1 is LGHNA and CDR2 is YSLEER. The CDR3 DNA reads TGCGCCAGCAGCCAAGATAGGCCGAACACTGAAGCTTTCTTT. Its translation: CASSQDRPNTEAFF.

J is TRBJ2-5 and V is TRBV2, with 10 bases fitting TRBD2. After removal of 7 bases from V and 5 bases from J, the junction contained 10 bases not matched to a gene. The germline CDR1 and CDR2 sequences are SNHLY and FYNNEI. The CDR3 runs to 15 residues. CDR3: CASMLIAGGFETQYF. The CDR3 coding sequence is TGTGCCAGCATGCTGATAGCGGGGGGTTTTGAGACCCAGTACTTC.

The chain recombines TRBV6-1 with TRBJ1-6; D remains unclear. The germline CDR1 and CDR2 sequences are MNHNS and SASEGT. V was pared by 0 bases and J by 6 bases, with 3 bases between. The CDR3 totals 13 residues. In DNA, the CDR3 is TGTGCCAGCAGTGAAGCCTCTAATTCACCCCTCCACTTT. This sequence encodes CASSEASNSPLHF.

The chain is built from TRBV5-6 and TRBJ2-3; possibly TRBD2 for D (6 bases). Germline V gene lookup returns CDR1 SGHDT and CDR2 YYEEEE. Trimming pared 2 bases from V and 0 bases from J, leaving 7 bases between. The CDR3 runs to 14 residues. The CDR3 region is CASSLGLSTDTQYF. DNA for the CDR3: TGTGCCAGCAGCTTAGGACTAAGCACAGATACGCAGTATTTT.

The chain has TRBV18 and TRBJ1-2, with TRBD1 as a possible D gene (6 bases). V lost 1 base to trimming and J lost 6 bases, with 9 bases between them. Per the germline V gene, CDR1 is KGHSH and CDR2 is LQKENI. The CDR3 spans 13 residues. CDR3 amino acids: CASSPLSGDGYTF. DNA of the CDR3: TGTGCCAGCTCACCACTTTCAGGGGATGGCTACACCTTC.

DNA for the CDR3: TGTGCCAGCAGCACCGGGACCGAGGCCTATCGCAATCAGCCCCAGCATTTT. Translation: CASSTGTEAYRNQPQHF. The chain joins TRBV5-5 to TRBJ1-5; weak D call: TRBD1 (5 bases). Trimming took 4 bases from V and 2 from J, leaving 19 bases between them. Looked up from germline, CDR1 is SGHKS and CDR2 is YYEKEE (reference sequence). The CDR3 totals 17 residues.

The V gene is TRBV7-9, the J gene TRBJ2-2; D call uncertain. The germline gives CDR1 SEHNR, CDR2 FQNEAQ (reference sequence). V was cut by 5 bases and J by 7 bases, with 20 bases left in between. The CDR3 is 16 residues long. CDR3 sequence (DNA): TGTGCCAGCAGCGGTTGGGTGGCTAAGACACGCGGGGAGCTGTTTTTT. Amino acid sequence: CASSGWVAKTRGELFF.

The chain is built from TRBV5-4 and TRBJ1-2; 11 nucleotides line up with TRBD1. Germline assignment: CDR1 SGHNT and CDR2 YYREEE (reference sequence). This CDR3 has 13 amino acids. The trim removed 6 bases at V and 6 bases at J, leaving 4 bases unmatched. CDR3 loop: CASTRTGGNGYTF. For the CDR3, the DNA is TGTGCCAGCACCAGGACAGGGGGCAATGGCTACACCTTC.

The CDR3 protein is CASSSWDRSYEQYF. The CDR3, as DNA: TGTGCCAGCAGCTCCTGGGACCGCTCCTACGAGCAGTACTTC. This chain connects TRBV7-9 to TRBJ2-7; D possibly uses TRBD1 or TRBD2 (5 bases each). CDR1 is SEHNR and CDR2 is FQNEAQ in the germline V gene (reference sequence). The CDR3 spans 14 residues. The germline V and J ends were trimmed by 4 bases and 0 bases, with 10 bases remaining between them. Full variable domain (remainder filled in from reference TRBV7-9 and TRBJ2-7): DTGVSQNPRHKITKRGQNVTFRCDPISEHNRLYWYRQTLGQGPEFLTYFQNEAQLEKSRLLSDRFSAERPKGSFSTLEIQRTEQGDSAMYLCASSSWDRSYEQYFGPGTRLTVT.

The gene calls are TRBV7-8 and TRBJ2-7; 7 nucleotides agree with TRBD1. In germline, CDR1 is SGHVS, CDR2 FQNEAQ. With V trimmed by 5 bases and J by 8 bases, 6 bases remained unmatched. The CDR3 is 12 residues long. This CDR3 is CASSPGGQKQYF. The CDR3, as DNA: TGTGCCAGCAGCCCTGGGGGACAGAAGCAGTACTTC.

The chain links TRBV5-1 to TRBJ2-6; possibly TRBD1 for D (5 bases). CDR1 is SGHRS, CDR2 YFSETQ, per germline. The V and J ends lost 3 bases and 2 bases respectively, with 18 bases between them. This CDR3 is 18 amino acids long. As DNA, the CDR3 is TGCGCCAGCAGCTACTTGCAGGGCAAAGGAACTGGGGCCAACGTCCTGACTTTC. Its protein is CASSYLQGKGTGANVLTF.

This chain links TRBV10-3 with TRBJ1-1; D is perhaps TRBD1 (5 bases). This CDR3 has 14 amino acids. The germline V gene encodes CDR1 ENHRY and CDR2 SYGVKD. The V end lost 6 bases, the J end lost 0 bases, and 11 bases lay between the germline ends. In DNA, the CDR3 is TGTGCCATCAGCCGACAGCTTTTGAACACTGAAGCTTTCTTT. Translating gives CAISRQLLNTEAFF.

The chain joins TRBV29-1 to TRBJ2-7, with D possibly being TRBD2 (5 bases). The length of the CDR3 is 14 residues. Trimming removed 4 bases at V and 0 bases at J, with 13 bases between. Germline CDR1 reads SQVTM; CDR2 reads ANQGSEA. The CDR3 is CSVGAGLSSYEQYF. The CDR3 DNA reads TGCAGCGTTGGGGCGGGCCTTAGCTCCTACGAGCAGTACTTC.

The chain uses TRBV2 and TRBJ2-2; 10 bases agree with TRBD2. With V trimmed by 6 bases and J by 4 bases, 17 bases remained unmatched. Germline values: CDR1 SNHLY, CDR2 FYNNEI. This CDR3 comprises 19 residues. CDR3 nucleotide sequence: TGTGCCAGCAGAGCAATAGCGGGGGGCCAAATAACTCGCACCGGGGAGCTGTTTTTT. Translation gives CASRAIAGGQITRTGELFF. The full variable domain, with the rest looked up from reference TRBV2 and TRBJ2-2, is EPEVTQTPSHQVTQMGQEVILRCVPISNHLYFYWYRQILGQKVEFLVSFYNNEISEKSEIFDDQFSVERPDGSNFTLKIRSTKLEDSAMYFCASRAIAGGQITRTGELFFGEGSRLTVL.

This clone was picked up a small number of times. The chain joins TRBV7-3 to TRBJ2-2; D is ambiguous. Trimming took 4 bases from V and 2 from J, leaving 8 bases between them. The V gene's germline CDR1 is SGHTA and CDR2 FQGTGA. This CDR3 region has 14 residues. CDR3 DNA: TGTGCCAGCAGCTCTAAGGCAAACACCGGGGAGCTGTTTTTT. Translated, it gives CASSSKANTGELFF. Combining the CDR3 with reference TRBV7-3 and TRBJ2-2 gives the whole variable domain GAGVSQTPSNKVTEKGKYVELRCDPISGHTALYWYRQSLGQGPEFLIYFQGTGAADDSGLPNDRFFAVRPEGSVSTLKIQRTERGDSAVYLCASSSKANTGELFFGEGSRLTVL.

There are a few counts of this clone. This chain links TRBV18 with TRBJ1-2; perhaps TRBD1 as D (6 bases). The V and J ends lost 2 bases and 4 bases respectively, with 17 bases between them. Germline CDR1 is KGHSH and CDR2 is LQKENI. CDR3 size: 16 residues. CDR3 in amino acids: CASSPGGPWGGYGYTF. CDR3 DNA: TGTGCCAGCTCACCAGGGGGGCCATGGGGAGGCTATGGCTACACCTTC.